This T cell receptor beta chain came from a study of radiotherapy plus CTLA-4 blockade in lung cancer. This CDR3 comprises 12 residues. Trimming removed 5 bases at V and 7 bases at J, with 11 bases between. Germline CDR1 SNHLY, CDR2 FYNNEI. TCRdb's table, derived via immunoSEQ multiplex PCR, lists solely in-frame clones and lacks some. The sample lists 90,000 to 130,000 clones, about four fifths occurring once. The starting material was peripheral blood, obtained from a patient treated with radiotherapy plus ipilimumab. The clonotype originates from a human donor with non-small cell lung cancer that progressed on radiotherapy plus ipilimumab. Some clones in this sample may be carry-over from other donors' samples. This chain connects TRBV2 to TRBJ1-2, with TRBD1 as a possible D gene (6 bases). CDR3 region: CASSQNRAGYTF. CDR3 nucleotides: TGTGCCAGCAGTCAGAACAGGGCTGGCTACACCTTC.